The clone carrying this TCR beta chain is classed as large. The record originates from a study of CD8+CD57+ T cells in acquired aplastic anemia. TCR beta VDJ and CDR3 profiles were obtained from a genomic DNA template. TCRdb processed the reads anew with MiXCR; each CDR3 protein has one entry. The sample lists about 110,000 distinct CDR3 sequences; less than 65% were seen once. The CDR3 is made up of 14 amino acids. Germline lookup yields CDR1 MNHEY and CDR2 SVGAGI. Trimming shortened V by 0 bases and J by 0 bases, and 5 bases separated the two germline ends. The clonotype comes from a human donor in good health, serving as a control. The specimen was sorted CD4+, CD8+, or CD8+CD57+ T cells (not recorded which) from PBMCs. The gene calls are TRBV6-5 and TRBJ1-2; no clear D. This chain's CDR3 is CASSYSRSNYGYTF. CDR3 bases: TGTGCCAGCAGTTACTCGAGATCTAACTATGGCTACACCTTC.